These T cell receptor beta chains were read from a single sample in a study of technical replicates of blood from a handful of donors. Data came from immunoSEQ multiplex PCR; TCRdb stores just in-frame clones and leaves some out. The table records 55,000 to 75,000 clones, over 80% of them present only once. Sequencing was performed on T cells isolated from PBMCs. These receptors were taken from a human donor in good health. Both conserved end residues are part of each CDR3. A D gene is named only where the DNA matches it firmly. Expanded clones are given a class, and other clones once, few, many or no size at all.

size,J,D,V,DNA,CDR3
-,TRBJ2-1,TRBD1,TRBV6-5,TGTGCCAGCAGCACCCGGGACAGGGCGGGTATCCGTTCGTTCTTC,CASSTRDRAGIRSFF
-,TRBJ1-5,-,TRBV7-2,TGTGCCAGCAGCGAAGGACTGAACAATCAGCCCCAGCATTTT,CASSEGLNNQPQHF
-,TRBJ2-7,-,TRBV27,TGTGCCAGCAGTTTACCCGACAGGAGCTACGAGCAGTACTTC,CASSLPDRSYEQYF
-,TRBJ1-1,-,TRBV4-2,TGTGCCAGCAGCCAAGATTCACAGGGTATGAACACTGAAGCTTTCTTT,CASSQDSQGMNTEAFF
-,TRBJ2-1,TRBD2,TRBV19,TGTGCCAGTAGTTCCGGGACTAGAGGGATATATGAGCAGTTCTTC,CASSSGTRGIYEQFF
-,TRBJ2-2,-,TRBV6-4,TGTGCCAGCAGTGACTCGACAGGCACCGGGGAGCTGTTTTTT,CASSDSTGTGELFF
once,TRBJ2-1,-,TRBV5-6,TGTGCCAGCAGCAGCAGGTTTAATGAGCAGTTCTTC,CASSSRFNEQFF
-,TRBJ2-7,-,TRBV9,TGTGCCAGCAGCGTAGACCCAGCGGACTACGAGCAGTACTTC,CASSVDPADYEQYF
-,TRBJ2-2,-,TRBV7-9,TGTGCCGATAGGCTAGGCCCCGGAAATGGCGGGGAGCTGTTTTTT,CADRLGPGNGGELFF
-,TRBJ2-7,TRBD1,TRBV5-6,TGTGCCAGCAGCTGGGCGGGACAGGGGTCCTACGAGCAGTACTTC,CASSWAGQGSYEQYF
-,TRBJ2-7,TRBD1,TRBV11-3,TGTGCCAGCAGCTTAGGGGGGACAGGGGTTTTTGAGCAGTACTTC,CASSLGGTGVFEQYF
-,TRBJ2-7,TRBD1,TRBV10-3,TGTGCCACCCTAGGACAGGACACCTACGAGCAGTACTTC,CATLGQDTYEQYF
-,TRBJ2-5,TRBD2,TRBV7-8,TGTGCCAGCAGCTTACCAGCGGGAGACCAAGAGACCCAGTACTTC,CASSLPAGDQETQYF
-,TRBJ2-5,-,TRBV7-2,TGTGCCAGCAGCGTAGTTGGACAGTTCCAAGAGACCCAGTACTTC,CASSVVGQFQETQYF
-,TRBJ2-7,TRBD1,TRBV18,TGTGCCAGCTCATCACTGGGACAGAACTACGAGCAGTACTTC,CASSSLGQNYEQYF
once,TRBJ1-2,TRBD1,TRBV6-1,TGTGCCAGCAGTGGACGGGCCAAAGGGGACAGGGTAGTGTACGGCTACACCTTC,CASSGRAKGDRVVYGYTF
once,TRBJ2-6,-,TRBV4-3,TGCGCCAGCAGCCTTGTGGGGGGTTCTGGGGCCAACGTCCTGACTTTC,CASSLVGGSGANVLTF
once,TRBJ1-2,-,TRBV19,TGTGCCAGTAGTATGCCCGTTTCAGGCTCTGGCTACACCTTC,CASSMPVSGSGYTF
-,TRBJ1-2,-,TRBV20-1,TGCAGTGCTTTGACTGTTAGCTACACCTTC,CSALTVSYTF
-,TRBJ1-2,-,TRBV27,TGTGCCAGCAGTATCACGGACAGTCGGTATGGCTACACCTTC,CASSITDSRYGYTF
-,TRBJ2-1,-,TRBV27,TGTGCCAGCAGTAGCTTAGGGGTGGGCTACAATGAGCAGTTCTTC,CASSSLGVGYNEQFF
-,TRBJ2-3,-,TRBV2,TGTGCCAGCGGAGCGCCACTCACAGATACGCAGTATTTT,CASGAPLTDTQYF
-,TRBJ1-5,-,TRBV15,TGTGCCACCAGCAGGGAGTTGGGTCAGCCCCAGCATTTT,CATSRELGQPQHF
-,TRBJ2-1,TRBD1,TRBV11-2,TGTGCCAGCAGCTTAGTGGGGGACAGTGAGCAGTTCTTC,CASSLVGDSEQFF
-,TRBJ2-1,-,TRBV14,TGTGCCAGCAGCCAAGATATCCGGGAGCAGTTCTTC,CASSQDIREQFF
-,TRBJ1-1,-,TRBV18,TGTGCCAGCTCACCACCCCTACGAGCTCTGACTGAAGCTTTCTTT,CASSPPLRALTEAFF
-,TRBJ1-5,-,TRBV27,TGTGCCAGCAGTCCTAACGGCTGGGGGGGCAATCAGCCCCAGCATTTT,CASSPNGWGGNQPQHF
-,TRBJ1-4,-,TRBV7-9,TGTGCCAGCAGCCTGGGGGGTTCTAATGAAAAACTGTTTTTT,CASSLGGSNEKLFF
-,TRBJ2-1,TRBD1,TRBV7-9,TGTGCCAGCAGCTTACATCTCTCCCGGGACAGGGTTAGTGAGCAGTTCTTC,CASSLHLSRDRVSEQFF
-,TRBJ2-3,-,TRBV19,TGTGCCAGTAGCTTACGTTCCGTAGTTTCAGATACGCAGTATTTT,CASSLRSVVSDTQYF
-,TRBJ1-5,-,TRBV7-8,TGTGCCAGCAGCCCAGGGAGGGGGGGCAATCAGCCCCAGCATTTT,CASSPGRGGNQPQHF
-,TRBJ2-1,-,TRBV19,TGTGCCAGTAGTATAGATCTGGGAGACTCCTACAATGAGCAGTTCTTC,CASSIDLGDSYNEQFF
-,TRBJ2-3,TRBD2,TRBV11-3,TGTGCCAGCAGCCGTCTAGCGGGAGCAGATACGCAGTATTTT,CASSRLAGADTQYF
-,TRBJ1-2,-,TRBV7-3,TGTGCCAGCCTTACATTAAAAGCTAACTATGGCTACACCTTC,CASLTLKANYGYTF
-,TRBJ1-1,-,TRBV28,TGTGCCAGCACCCGGGAGGGCTCTGAAGCTTTCTTT,CASTREGSEAFF
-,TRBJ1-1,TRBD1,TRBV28,TGTGCCAGCACTTCCCTGGGGGACAGGGGTCCTGAAGCTTTCTTT,CASTSLGDRGPEAFF
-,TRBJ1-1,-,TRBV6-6,TGTGCCAGCAGTTCGTCGCCCCACAGGAACACTGAAGCTTTCTTT,CASSSSPHRNTEAFF
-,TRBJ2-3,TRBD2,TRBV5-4,TGTGCCAGCAGCTTGGGGGGGGGTACGCAGTATTTT,CASSLGGGTQYF
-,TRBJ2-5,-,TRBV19,TGTGCCAGTAGTATAGCTTCTGCGGAGACCCAGTACTTC,CASSIASAETQYF
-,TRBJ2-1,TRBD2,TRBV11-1,TGTGCCAGCAGCTTCTTAGGGACTAGTTTTAATGAGCAGTTCTTC,CASSFLGTSFNEQFF
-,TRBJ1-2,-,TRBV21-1,TGTGCCAGCAGCAAAGACAGGGGAGAGGGCTACACCTTC,CASSKDRGEGYTF
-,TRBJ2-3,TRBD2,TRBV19,TGTGCCAGTAGTATTACAGCGGGAAGCACAGATACGCAGTATTTT,CASSITAGSTDTQYF
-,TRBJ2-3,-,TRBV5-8,TGTGCCAGCAGCAAGGGACTTGCCCTTCCTAGCACAGATACGCAGTATTTT,CASSKGLALPSTDTQYF
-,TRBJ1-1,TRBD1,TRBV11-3,TGTGCCAGCAGCCCGCGGACAGGATTCATGAACACTGAAGCTTTCTTT,CASSPRTGFMNTEAFF
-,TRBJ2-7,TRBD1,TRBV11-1,TGTGCCAGCAGCTCGGGACAGGTGCCCTACGAGCAGTACTTC,CASSSGQVPYEQYF
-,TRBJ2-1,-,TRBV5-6,TGTGCCAGCAGCTTGTATGGACTCTCCTACAATGAGCAGTTCTTC,CASSLYGLSYNEQFF
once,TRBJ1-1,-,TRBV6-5,TGTGCCAGCAGTTACCTGGGACCGGAGGGCACTGAAGCTTTCTTT,CASSYLGPEGTEAFF
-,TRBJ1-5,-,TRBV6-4,TGTGCCAGCGCCCTAAGTATACAGGCATATAGCAATCAGCCCCAGCATTTT,CASALSIQAYSNQPQHF
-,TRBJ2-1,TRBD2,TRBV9,TGTGCCAGCAGCCCCGGGACTAGCGGGTACAATGAGCAGTTCTTC,CASSPGTSGYNEQFF
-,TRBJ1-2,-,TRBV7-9,TGTGCCAGCAGCTTAGTAGACAGAACTAACTATGGCTACACCTTC,CASSLVDRTNYGYTF
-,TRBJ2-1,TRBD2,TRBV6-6,TGTGCCAGCAGTCCCGGACTAGCGGGACATGAGGAGCAGTTCTTC,CASSPGLAGHEEQFF
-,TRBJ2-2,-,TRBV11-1,TGTGCCAGCAGCTACTACTACACCGGGGAGCTGTTTTTT,CASSYYYTGELFF